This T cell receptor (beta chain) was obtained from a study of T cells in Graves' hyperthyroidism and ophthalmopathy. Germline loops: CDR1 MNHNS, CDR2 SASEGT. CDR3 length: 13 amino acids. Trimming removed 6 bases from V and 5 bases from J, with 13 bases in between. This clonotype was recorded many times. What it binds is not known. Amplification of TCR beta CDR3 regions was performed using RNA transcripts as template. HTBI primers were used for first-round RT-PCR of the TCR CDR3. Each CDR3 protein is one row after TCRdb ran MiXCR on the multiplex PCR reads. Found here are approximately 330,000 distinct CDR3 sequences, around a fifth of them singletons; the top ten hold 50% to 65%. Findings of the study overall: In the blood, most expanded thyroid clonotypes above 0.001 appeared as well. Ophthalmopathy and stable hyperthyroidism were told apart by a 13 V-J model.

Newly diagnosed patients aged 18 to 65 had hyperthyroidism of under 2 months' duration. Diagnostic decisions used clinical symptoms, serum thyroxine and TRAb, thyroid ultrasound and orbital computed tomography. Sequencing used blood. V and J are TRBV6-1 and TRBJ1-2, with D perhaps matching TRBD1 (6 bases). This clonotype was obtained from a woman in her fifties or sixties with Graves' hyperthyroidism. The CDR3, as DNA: TGTGCCAGCAGCGTCGGACAGACTTATGGCTACACCTTC. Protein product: CASSVGQTYGYTF.